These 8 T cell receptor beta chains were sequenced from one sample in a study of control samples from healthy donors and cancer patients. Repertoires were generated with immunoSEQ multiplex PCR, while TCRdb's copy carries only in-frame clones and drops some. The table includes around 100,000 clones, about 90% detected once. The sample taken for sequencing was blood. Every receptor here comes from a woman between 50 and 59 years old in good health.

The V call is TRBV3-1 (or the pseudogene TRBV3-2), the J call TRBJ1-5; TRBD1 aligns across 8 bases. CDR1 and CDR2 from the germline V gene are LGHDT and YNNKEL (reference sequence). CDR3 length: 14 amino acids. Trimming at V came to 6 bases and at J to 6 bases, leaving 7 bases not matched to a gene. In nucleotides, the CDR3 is TGTGCCAGCAGTGGACAGGGCCGAGGTCAGCCCCAGCATTTT. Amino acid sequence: CASSGQGRGQPQHF.

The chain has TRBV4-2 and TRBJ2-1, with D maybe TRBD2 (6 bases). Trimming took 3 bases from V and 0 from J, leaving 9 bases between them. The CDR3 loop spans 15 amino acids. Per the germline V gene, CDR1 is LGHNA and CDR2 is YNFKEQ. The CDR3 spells CASSQGGGSYNEQFF. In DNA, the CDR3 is TGTGCCAGCAGCCAGGGAGGCGGCTCCTACAATGAGCAGTTCTTC.

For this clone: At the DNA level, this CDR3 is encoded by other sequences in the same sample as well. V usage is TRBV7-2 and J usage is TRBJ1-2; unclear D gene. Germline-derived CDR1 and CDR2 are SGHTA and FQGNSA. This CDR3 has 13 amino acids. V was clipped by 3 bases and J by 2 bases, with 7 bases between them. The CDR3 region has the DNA TGTGCCAGCAGCTTCGGGTCCAACTATGGCTACACCTTC. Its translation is CASSFGSNYGYTF.

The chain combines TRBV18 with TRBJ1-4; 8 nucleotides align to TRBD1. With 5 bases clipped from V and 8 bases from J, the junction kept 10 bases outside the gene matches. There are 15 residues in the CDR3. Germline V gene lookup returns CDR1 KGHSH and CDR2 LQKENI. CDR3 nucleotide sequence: TGTGCCAGCTCATCAAAGACAGGGGTGGTGGAAAAACTGTTTTTT. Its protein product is CASSSKTGVVEKLFF.

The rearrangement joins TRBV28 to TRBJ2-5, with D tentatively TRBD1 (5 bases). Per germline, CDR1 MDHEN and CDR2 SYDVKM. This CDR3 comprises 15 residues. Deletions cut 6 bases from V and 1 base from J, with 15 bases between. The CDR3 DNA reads TGTGCCAGCAGACCCTTTATGACAGCCCAAGAGACCCAGTACTTC. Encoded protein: CASRPFMTAQETQYF.

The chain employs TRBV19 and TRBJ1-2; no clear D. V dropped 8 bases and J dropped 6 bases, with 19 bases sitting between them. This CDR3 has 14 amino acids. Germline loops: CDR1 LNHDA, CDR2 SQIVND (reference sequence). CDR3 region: CASEKRAASDGYTF. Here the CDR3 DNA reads TGTGCCAGTGAGAAGAGGGCAGCCTCAGATGGCTACACCTTC.

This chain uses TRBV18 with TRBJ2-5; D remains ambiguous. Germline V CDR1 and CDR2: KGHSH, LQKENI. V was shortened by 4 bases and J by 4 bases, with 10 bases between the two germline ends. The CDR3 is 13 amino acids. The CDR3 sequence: CASSLGWGETQYF. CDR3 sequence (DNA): TGTGCCAGCTCACTGGGATGGGGAGAGACCCAGTACTTC.

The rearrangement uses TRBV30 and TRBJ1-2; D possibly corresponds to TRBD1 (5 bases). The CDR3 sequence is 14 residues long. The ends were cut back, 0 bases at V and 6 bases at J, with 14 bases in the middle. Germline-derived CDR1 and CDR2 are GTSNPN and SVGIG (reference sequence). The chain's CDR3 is CAWSVSRWGDGYTF. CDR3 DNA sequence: TGTGCCTGGAGTGTATCGCGTTGGGGCGATGGCTACACCTTC.